The source of this TCR beta chain is a study of cytomegalovirus exposure and HLA in healthy donors (dated by TCRdb to the late 2010s). Broadly, across the study: An earlier analysis of some 600 of the donors reported 276 Gb of sequence data and 117 million unique TCR beta sequences obtained from about 170 million T cells. Class I and class II HLA loci were covered by the typing at four-digit resolution. Along with the roughly 610-subject first cohort, a separate validation cohort of over a hundred different subjects was used. To predict cytomegalovirus infection status, the study brought together high-throughput TCR immunosequencing, statistical association of individual TCRs with disease status, and machine learning. The study aimed to test whether signatures of past pathogen exposure could be identified by cataloging public T cell receptors. Among 300 to 500 genotyped donors of the cohort, an average of roughly 230,000 unique TCR beta nucleotide sequences was sequenced per donor, of which 15% to 20% were non-productive. A later analysis re-examined previously published TCR beta repertoires from more than 600 donors and added high-resolution HLA genotyping to investigate patterns of TCR occurrence. Approximately 300 gigabases of sequencing data and around 87 million unique TCR sequences were included in an early release covering several hundred HLA-typed donors. The study profiled the T cell repertoires of some 610 subjects by immunosequencing and related them to cytomegalovirus serostatus. In the later analysis, no new phenotypic data were used to find candidate immune exposures; instead, reliance was placed on TCR beta sequences and their occurrence across donors. An earlier analysis of several hundred of the donors applied high-throughput TCR beta sequencing to assess whether each TCR beta V gene segment acted as functional or pseudogenic. In a later genetic analysis, genome-wide SNP genotypes for about three fifths of the roughly 670 donors were used, and that subset was treated as a discovery cohort. Roughly 5 DR-DQ haplotypes were treated as single units for association and clustering because of strong linkage in the cohort. Every discovery cohort repertoire had been produced on one sequencing platform. The genetic ancestry cluster associated with self-reported Caucasian donors included roughly four fifths of the 398 genotyped donors. Typing coverage varied by locus: about 629-630 donors for A, B, C, DRB1 and DQB1; roughly 500 for DQA1; more than 600 for DPA1; approximately 490 for DPB1. Alongside the repertoire data, information on donor age, sex, ethnicity and CMV serostatus was compiled. Broad study findings and their caveats: A later analysis found that most CMV-associated TCR beta chains appeared HLA-restricted, with HLA associations seemingly driven largely by CMV exposure. Some IMGT-functional V segments, including TRBV6-2 and TRBV6-3, could not be told apart with the 87-base-pair reads, so those segments were excluded. In a later analysis, HLA-associated TCR beta chains showed more clonal expansion and lower generation probabilities than non-associated chains that were equally common. Correlated functional status among segregating V segments might be attributable to linkage disequilibrium, but an unknown experimental factor could not be ruled out. The cohort was sequenced for TCR beta chains only, and without alpha or paired-chain data the features that could be detected were limited. In a later analysis, the rate of TCR association differed among HLA loci, with DRB1 alleles having the most associated TCRs and HLA-C alleles having the fewest. Presence/absence analyses assumed roughly uniform sequencing depth across donors, an assumption that may not hold. Cytomegalovirus status was reported to be diagnosed by the classifier with high specificity and sensitivity in both the original and validation cohorts. A further reported finding was that TCR beta sequences accurately predicted the HLA-A and HLA-B alleles for most subjects in the first cohort. For the cohort, immune exposure information was limited to CMV serostatus. When HLA alleles, especially DR and DQ, strongly co-occurred, TCR associations were difficult to assign to individual alleles. Across donors, most TCR sequences were observed very rarely, whereas some public TCRs were present in many individuals. At a false discovery rate of 0.05, a later analysis linked under 20,000 TCR beta sequences to specific HLA alleles. In a later genetic analysis, a missense DCLRE1C variant was associated with V-gene and J-gene trimming of TCR beta chains, and the association was replicated in an independent cohort. It was suggested by the authors that the approach could potentially be generalized to other disease states and immunological phenotypes. In vitro tests confirmed that a few of the cytomegalovirus-associated TCR beta chains recognize cytomegalovirus antigens. An earlier analysis of 450 to 750 of the donors showed that most TCR beta V segments appeared in productive rearrangements either about 90% or about 30% of the time, which broadly matched IMGT annotations. Several of the top co-occurrence clusters appeared to be linked to parvovirus B19, influenza, CMV and Epstein-Barr virus, according to a later analysis. A total of roughly 160 TCR beta chains were listed by the study as associated with cytomegalovirus. Because counts were too low, seventeen rarely observed V segments, including chromosome 9 orphons, were excluded from the earlier analysis of around 590 of the donors. A cluster of highly shared sequence variants was judged likely to be a technical artifact of the sequencing pipeline. According to a later genetic analysis, donors in an Asian-associated ancestry cluster had fewer N-insertions in productive TCRs than the roughly 700-donor mean. Because HLA typing was unavailable for some donors at each locus, only the typed subset was used in association tests.

Libraries were prepared through the immunoSEQ multiplex PCR assay. For the multiplex PCR, a mixture combining 60 forward primers for TCR Vbeta segments and 13 reverse primers for TCR Jbeta segments was used. The CDR3 region of rearranged TCR beta genes was amplified from genomic DNA with a multiplex PCR assay. The amplified TCR beta libraries were sequenced on the Illumina HiSeq System as 87-base-pair reads. In the original analysis: Across the roughly 600 repertoires, a later analysis counted 80 million or so unique TCR beta chains, roughly 11 million of which were shared by at least two donors. Raw reads were error-corrected and collapsed into unique sequences with a nearest-neighbor algorithm that merged closely related sequences to remove PCR and sequencing errors. V, D and J gene segments were assigned by aligning CDR3 sequences to IMGT reference sequences. For a sequence to be retained, at least a six-nucleotide match to both a V gene segment and a J gene segment was required. A rearrangement counted as productive if the CDR3 had no stop codons and remained in frame with V and J, and every other rearrangement counted as non-productive. Following IMGT convention, CDR3 was defined as the stretch from the second conserved V-encoded cysteine to the conserved J-encoded phenylalanine. The earlier analysis of a few hundred of the donors excluded any sequence lacking an unambiguous match to a single V gene segment. In an earlier analysis of some 590 of the donors, a V segment was called functional when productive rearrangements were above 56.7%, and segregating when the standard deviation between donors exceeded 5%. To diagnose cytomegalovirus status from the catalog of TCR beta chain sequences, a statistical classification framework was built. V and J gene assignment, in a later analysis, came from comparing TCR nucleotide sequences with IMGT/GENE-DB human TR gene sequences. Using the TCRdist pipeline, a later analysis assigned CDR3 sequences along with most-parsimonious VDJ recombination scenarios. In a later analysis, each TCR beta chain was defined by its CDR3 amino acid sequence together with its V-gene family, and reads lacking a unique V-gene family were excluded. To address suspected cross-contamination and a sequencing artifact, a later analysis removed roughly 640 highly shared, low-generation-probability nucleotide sequences. A later analysis calculated a clonal expansion index for each public chain from normalized within-repertoire ranks of inferred template counts. In a later analysis, generation probabilities were computed with a VDJ recombination model fitted to out-of-frame rearrangements, and the resulting probabilities were checked against IGoR. In a later analysis, TCR-TCR, TCR-HLA and TCR-CMV co-occurrence was scored with hypergeometric tests, and a repertoire-size bias correction was applied to TCR pairs. To estimate false discovery rates, a later analysis permuted the HLA or CMV assignments 20 times. In a later analysis, co-occurring TCRs were grouped using DBSCAN, and TCRdist sequence similarity was added for clustering within HLA-allele-positive subsets. For co-occurrence clustering, repertoires with fewer than 30,000 or more than 120,000 public chains were excluded, along with a handful of repertoires with anomalous nucleotide sharing. What TCRdb holds here is the immuneACCESS table cut down to in-frame rearrangements. Part of the clones is not present; checked against another copy, under half of the missing clones reflect an unresolved V gene, and the others are unexplained. That table supplies the V and J calls and clone size; D and trimming were determined from the DNA. The table for this sample lists about 140,000 clones; approximately 80% of them were counted only once. 1.3% to 1.5% of the sample is in the top ten clones.

In this sample, this clone turned up a few times. Its antigen target is currently unknown. No clone much larger than this one lies a single base away; base qualities are absent. The cohort comprised 670 or so healthy bone marrow donors. At the time of sampling, all cohort members were nominally healthy, though unrecorded immune exposures were likely present. The donor tested CMV seronegative, placing the donor among the approximately 400 seronegative members of the cohort. Each donor provided a peripheral blood sample, and peripheral blood mononuclear cells were used for TCR beta sequencing. Genomic DNA extraction from the blood cell samples was performed with the Qiagen DNeasy Blood Extraction Kit. V trim: 6 bases; J trim: 4 bases; unmatched bases: 6. The germline V gene (reference sequence) gives CDR1 as SGHNT and CDR2 as YYREEE. The CDR3, cysteine through phenylalanine, is 14 amino acids long. The retained sequence is limited to the CDR3, 42 bases, with the frame set at the first base.

The sequenced sample was PBMCs. The chain links TRBV5-4 with TRBJ2-1, with 8 middle bases fitting TRBD2. The receptor comes from a woman in her 40s in good health and CMV-seronegative. The DNA is TGTGCCAGCACCCGCGGGGGGCCTTACAATGAGCAGTTCTTC. It specifies CASTRGGPYNEQFF. Reference TRBV5-4 and TRBJ2-1 genes cover what lies past the CDR3, so the full variable domain is ETGVTQSPTHLIKTRGQQVTLRCSSQSGHNTVSWYQQALGQGPQFIFQYYREEENGRGNFPPRFSGLQFPNYSSELNVNALELDDSALYLCASTRGGPYNEQFFGPGTRLTVL.